Listed below are T cell receptor beta chains from one sample, sequenced in a study of spatial heterogeneity in lung cancer. TCRdb analysed the 5' RACE reads with MiXCR anew, one entry per CDR3 protein. The data show under 150,000 distinct CDR3 sequences, 10% to 15% seen once. The sequencing here drew on PBMCs, taken at follow-up. These receptor sequences come from a male donor with early-stage non-small cell lung cancer. Both conserved end residues are part of each CDR3. A D gene is named only where the DNA matches it firmly. Clone size appears in some rows only: once, few, many, or a class for an expanded clone.

D	J	size	V	CDR3	DNA
-	TRBJ1-1	-	TRBV20-1	CSARVPGMNTEAFF	TGCAGTGCTAGAGTGCCGGGGATGAACACTGAAGCTTTCTTT
-	TRBJ2-7	-	TRBV7-6	CASSLAQRGEQYF	TGTGCCAGCAGCTTAGCGCAACGCGGCGAGCAGTACTTC
-	TRBJ2-7	few	TRBV11-3	CASSPAAGLSYEQYF	TGTGCCAGCAGCCCGGCGGCAGGACTCTCCTACGAGCAGTACTTC
TRBD2	TRBJ2-1	many	TRBV7-2	CASSLDSGGHNEQFF	TGTGCCAGCAGCTTAGACAGCGGGGGCCACAATGAGCAGTTCTTC
-	TRBJ2-1	few	TRBV7-9	CASRRESHEQFF	TGTGCCAGCCGCAGGGAGTCTCATGAGCAGTTCTTC
-	TRBJ1-4	-	TRBV20-1	CSPTLGGKLFF	TGCAGTCCCACATTAGGGGGAAAACTGTTTTTT
TRBD1	TRBJ2-7	many	TRBV9	CASSPWTGGEQYF	TGTGCCAGCAGCCCCTGGACAGGGGGCGAGCAGTACTTC
-	TRBJ1-6	few	TRBV28	CASRPPSGSYNSPLHF	TGTGCCAGCCGACCTCCTAGTGGCTCCTATAATTCACCCCTCCACTTT
-	TRBJ1-1	-	TRBV25-1	CASTFGTEAFF	TGTGCCAGCACCTTCGGGACTGAAGCTTTCTTT
TRBD2	TRBJ2-5	few	TRBV5-4	CASSLSAGGPGETQYF	TGTGCCAGCAGCTTGTCAGCGGGGGGGCCGGGAGAGACCCAGTACTTC
-	TRBJ1-1	many	TRBV2	CASTSEYPFVVF	TGTGCCAGCACTTCAGAGTACCCTTTTGTCGTCTTT
-	TRBJ2-7	-	TRBV18	CASSPPTRSYYEQYF	TGTGCCAGCTCACCACCGACGAGATCCTACTACGAGCAGTACTTC
TRBD1	TRBJ1-1	-	TRBV28	CASSLRTGVVNTEAFF	TGTGCCAGCAGTTTAAGGACAGGGGTCGTGAACACTGAAGCTTTCTTT
-	TRBJ1-1	few	TRBV28	CASSGAQSSNTEAFF	TGTGCCAGCAGTGGGGCCCAGTCTTCGAACACTGAAGCTTTCTTT
TRBD1	TRBJ1-1	many	TRBV29-1	CSVVQGLNTEAFF	TGCAGCGTGGTACAGGGGCTGAACACTGAAGCTTTCTTT
TRBD1	TRBJ2-3	-	TRBV6-2/TRBV6-3	CASSYSPGQVTDTQYF	TGTGCCAGCAGTTACTCGCCGGGACAGGTTACGGATACGCAGTATTTT
-	TRBJ2-1	few	TRBV9	CASSPPWPGGLSSYNEQFF	TGTGCCAGCAGCCCGCCCTGGCCGGGGGGCCTTAGCTCCTACAATGAGCAGTTCTTC
-	TRBJ2-6	many	TRBV28	CASRGSPPSGANVLTF	TGTGCCAGCAGAGGCAGTCCCCCTTCTGGGGCCAACGTCCTGACTTTC
TRBD1	TRBJ1-5	few	TRBV7-2	CASSFTGGDQPQHF	TGTGCCAGCAGCTTCACAGGGGGCGATCAGCCCCAGCATTTT
TRBD2	TRBJ2-5	many	TRBV29-1	CSVDGLAGYQETQYF	TGCAGCGTTGATGGCTTAGCGGGGTACCAAGAGACCCAGTACTTC
-	TRBJ1-5	few	TRBV20-1	CSARTPVNQPQHF	TGCAGTGCAAGGACCCCGGTTAATCAGCCCCAGCATTTT
TRBD2	TRBJ2-5	many	TRBV20-1	CSASRTSGLRETQYF	TGCAGTGCTTCCCGGACTAGCGGGCTAAGGGAGACCCAGTACTTC
TRBD1	TRBJ1-1	few	TRBV28	CASSRGTGGPNTEAFF	TGTGCCAGCAGCCGTGGGACAGGGGGCCCGAACACTGAAGCTTTCTTT